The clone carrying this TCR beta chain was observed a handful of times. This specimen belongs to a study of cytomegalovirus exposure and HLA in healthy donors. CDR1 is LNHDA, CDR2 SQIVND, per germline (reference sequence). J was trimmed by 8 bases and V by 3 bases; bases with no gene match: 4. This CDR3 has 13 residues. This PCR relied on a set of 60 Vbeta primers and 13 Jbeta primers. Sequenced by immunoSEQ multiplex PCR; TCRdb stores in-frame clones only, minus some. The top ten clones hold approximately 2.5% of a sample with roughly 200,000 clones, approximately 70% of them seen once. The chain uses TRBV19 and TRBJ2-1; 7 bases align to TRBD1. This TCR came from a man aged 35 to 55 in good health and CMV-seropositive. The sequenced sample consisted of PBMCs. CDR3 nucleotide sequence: TGTGCCAGTAGTATTACAGGGGAGCATGAGCAGTTCTTC. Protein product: CASSITGEHEQFF.